This entry lists 9 T cell receptor beta chains sequenced from one sample in a study of T cell responses to AZD1222 COVID-19 vaccine. Measured with immunoSEQ multiplex PCR; TCRdb has only the in-frame clones, and not every one. The data show under 80,000 clones, 79% seen once. The specimen comprised peripheral blood, sampled on day 0 of MenACWY control vaccination. The receptor set was obtained from an adult in good health.

The genes are TRBV2 and TRBJ2-7; D call uncertain. In germline, CDR1 is SNHLY, CDR2 FYNNEI. Trimming took 3 bases from V and 7 from J, leaving 13 bases between them. The CDR3 is 13 residues long. The chain's CDR3 is CASSEGWSQEQYF. CDR3 sequence (DNA): TGTGCCAGCAGTGAGGGGTGGTCTCAGGAGCAGTACTTC. The whole variable domain, filled in from reference TRBV2 and TRBJ2-7, reads EPEVTQTPSHQVTQMGQEVILRCVPISNHLYFYWYRQILGQKVEFLVSFYNNEISEKSEIFDDQFSVERPDGSNFTLKIRSTKLEDSAMYFCASSEGWSQEQYFGPGTRLTVT.

This rearrangement joins TRBV7-2 to TRBJ2-1, with D perhaps given as TRBD1 or TRBD2 (5 bases each). This CDR3 is built from 14 residues. V was pared by 3 bases and J by 7 bases, with 13 bases between. Germline V gives CDR1 SGHTA, CDR2 FQGNSA. For the CDR3, the DNA is TGTGCCAGCAGCTTGCTAGGGACGAGGAATGAGCAGTTCTTC. Protein: CASSLLGTRNEQFF. Supplemented by reference TRBV7-2 and TRBJ2-1, the full variable domain reads GAGVSQSPSNKVTEKGKDVELRCDPISGHTALYWYRQSLGQGLEFLIYFQGNSAPDKSGLPSDRFSAERTGGSVSTLTIQRTQQEDSAVYLCASSLLGTRNEQFFGPGTRLTVL.

This rearrangement joins TRBV2 to TRBJ1-1; D uncertain. Per the germline V gene, CDR1 is SNHLY and CDR2 is FYNNEI. This CDR3 has 13 residues. Deletions cut 4 bases from V and 1 base from J, with 7 bases between. The CDR3 DNA reads as TGTGCCAGCAGTGCACACAAGAACACTGAAGCTTTCTTT. This gives the protein CASSAHKNTEAFF. The complete variable domain, with remaining parts taken from reference TRBV2 and TRBJ1-1, reads EPEVTQTPSHQVTQMGQEVILRCVPISNHLYFYWYRQILGQKVEFLVSFYNNEISEKSEIFDDQFSVERPDGSNFTLKIRSTKLEDSAMYFCASSAHKNTEAFFGQGTRLTVV.

The V and J genes are TRBV28 and TRBJ1-5; D is unresolved. V gave up 7 bases and J gave up 2 bases, with 15 bases separating them. The V gene's germline CDR1 is MDHEN and CDR2 SYDVKM. This CDR3 is built from 15 residues. The CDR3: CASTSTPDGNQPQHF. The CDR3 nucleotides are TGTGCCAGCACCTCGACACCTGACGGCAATCAGCCCCAGCATTTT. The full variable domain, with the rest looked up from reference TRBV28 and TRBJ1-5, is DVKVTQSSRYLVKRTGEKVFLECVQDMDHENMFWYRQDPGLGLRLIYFSYDVKMKEKGDIPEGYSVSREKKERFSLILESASTNQTSMYLCASTSTPDGNQPQHFGDGTRLSIL.

The V call is TRBV28, the J call TRBJ2-1, with 7 bases aligning to TRBD2. The CDR3 extends over 15 amino acids. CDR1 and CDR2 (germline): MDHEN, SYDVKM. With V trimmed by 7 bases and J by 4 bases, 10 bases remained unmatched. CDR3: CASKLTAGDYNEQFF. The CDR3 coding sequence is TGTGCCAGCAAACTAACGGCGGGGGATTACAATGAGCAGTTCTTC.

The V call is TRBV19, the J call TRBJ1-5, with D unresolved. From germline, CDR1 is LNHDA and CDR2 SQIVND (reference sequence). CDR3 length: 14 amino acids. Trimming removed 2 bases from V and 1 base from J, with 6 bases in between. CDR3 sequence reads: CASSIIGSNQPQHF. CDR3 coding DNA: TGTGCCAGTAGTATAATAGGAAGCAATCAGCCCCAGCATTTT.

The chain recombines TRBV10-2 with TRBJ1-6; no clear D gene. CDR1 is WSHSY and CDR2 is SAAADI in the germline V gene. Between the trimmed V and J ends, which lost 3 bases and 6 bases, there was a span of 6 bases. This CDR3 has 13 amino acids. The chain's CDR3 is CASSEGLNSPLHF. The CDR3 DNA follows: TGCGCCAGCAGTGAAGGGCTTAATTCACCCCTCCACTTT.

This chain connects TRBV6-5 to TRBJ2-7; TRBD1 aligns across 10 bases. The trim removed 5 bases at V and 1 base at J, leaving 5 bases unmatched. The germline V gene has CDR1 MNHEY and CDR2 SVGAGI. The CDR3 is 15 amino acids. In DNA, the CDR3 is TGTGCCAGCAGTCCCCGGGACAGGGGTTCCTACGAGCAGTACTTC. This gives the protein CASSPRDRGSYEQYF.

J is TRBJ2-1 and V is TRBV19; 13 bases line up with TRBD2. From germline, CDR1 is LNHDA and CDR2 SQIVND (reference sequence). V shed 4 bases and J 4 bases; nucleotides not matched to a gene: 1. There are 15 residues in the CDR3. CDR3 DNA: TGTGCCAGTAGTAAACTAGCGGGAGGGTACAATGAGCAGTTCTTC. It is translated as CASSKLAGGYNEQFF.